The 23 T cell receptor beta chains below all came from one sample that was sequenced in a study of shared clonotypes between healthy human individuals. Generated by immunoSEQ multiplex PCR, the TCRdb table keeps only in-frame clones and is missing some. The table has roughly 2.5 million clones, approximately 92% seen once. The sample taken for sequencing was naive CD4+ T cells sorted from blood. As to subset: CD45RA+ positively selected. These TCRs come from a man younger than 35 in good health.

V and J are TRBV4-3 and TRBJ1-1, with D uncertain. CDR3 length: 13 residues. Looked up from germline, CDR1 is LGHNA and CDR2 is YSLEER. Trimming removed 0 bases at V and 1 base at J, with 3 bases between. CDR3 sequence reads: CASSQERNTEAFF. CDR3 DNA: TGCGCCAGCAGCCAAGAAAGGAACACTGAAGCTTTCTTT.

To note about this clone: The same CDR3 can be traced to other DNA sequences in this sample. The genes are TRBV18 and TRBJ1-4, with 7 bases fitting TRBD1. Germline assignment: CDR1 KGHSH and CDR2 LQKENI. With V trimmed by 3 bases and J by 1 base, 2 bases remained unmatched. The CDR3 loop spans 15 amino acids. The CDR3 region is CASSPRQGTNEKLFF. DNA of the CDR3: TGTGCCAGCTCACCGCGACAGGGAACTAATGAAAAACTGTTTTTT.

The CDR3: CASSLYLNQPQHF. CDR3 in DNA: TGTGCCAGCAGTTTATATCTTAATCAGCCCCAGCATTTT. V usage is TRBV28 and J usage is TRBJ1-5; no clear D. Trimming pared 1 base from V and 4 bases from J, leaving 5 bases between. Germline assignment: CDR1 MDHEN and CDR2 SYDVKM. The CDR3 is 13 amino acids.

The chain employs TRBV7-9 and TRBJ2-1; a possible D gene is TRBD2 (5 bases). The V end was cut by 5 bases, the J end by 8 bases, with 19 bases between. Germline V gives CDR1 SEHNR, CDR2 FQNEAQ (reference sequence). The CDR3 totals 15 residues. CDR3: CASSPERTGSHEQFF. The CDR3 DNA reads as TGTGCCAGCAGCCCGGAGCGGACCGGAAGCCATGAGCAGTTCTTC.

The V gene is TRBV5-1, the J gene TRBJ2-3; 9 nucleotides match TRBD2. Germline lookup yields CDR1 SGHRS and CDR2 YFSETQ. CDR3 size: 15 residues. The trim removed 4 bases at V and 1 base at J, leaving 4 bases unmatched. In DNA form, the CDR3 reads TGCGCCAGCAGCGTTAGCGGGAGAGGCACAGATACGCAGTATTTT. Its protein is CASSVSGRGTDTQYF.

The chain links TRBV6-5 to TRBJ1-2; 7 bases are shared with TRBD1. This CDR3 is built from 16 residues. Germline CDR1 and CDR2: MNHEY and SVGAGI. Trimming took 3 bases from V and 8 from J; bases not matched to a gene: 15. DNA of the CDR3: TGTGCCAGCAGTTATTCCCGACAGGGCAAAGAACGAGGCTACACCTTC. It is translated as CASSYSRQGKERGYTF.

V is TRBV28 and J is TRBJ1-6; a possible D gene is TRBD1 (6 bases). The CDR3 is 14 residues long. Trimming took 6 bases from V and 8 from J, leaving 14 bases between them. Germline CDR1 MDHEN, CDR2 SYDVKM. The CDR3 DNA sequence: TGTGCCAGCAGGAAACAGGGATCCCATTCACCCCTCCACTTT. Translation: CASRKQGSHSPLHF.

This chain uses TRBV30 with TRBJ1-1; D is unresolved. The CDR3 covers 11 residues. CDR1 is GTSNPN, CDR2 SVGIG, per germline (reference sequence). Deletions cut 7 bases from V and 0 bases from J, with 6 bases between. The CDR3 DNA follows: TGTGCCTTACAAATGAACACTGAAGCTTTCTTT. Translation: CALQMNTEAFF.

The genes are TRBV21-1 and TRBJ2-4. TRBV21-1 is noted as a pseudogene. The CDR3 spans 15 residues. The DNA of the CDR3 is TGTGCCAGCAGCAAAGATAACGGCCTGAAAAACATTCAGTACTTC. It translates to CASSKDNGLKNIQYF.

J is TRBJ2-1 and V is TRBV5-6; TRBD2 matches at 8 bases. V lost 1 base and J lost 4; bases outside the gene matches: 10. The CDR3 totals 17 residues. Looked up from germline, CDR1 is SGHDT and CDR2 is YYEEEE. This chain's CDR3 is CASSLRVAGRLYNEQFF. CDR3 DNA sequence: TGTGCCAGCAGCTTGAGGGTAGCGGGGAGGCTGTACAATGAGCAGTTCTTC.

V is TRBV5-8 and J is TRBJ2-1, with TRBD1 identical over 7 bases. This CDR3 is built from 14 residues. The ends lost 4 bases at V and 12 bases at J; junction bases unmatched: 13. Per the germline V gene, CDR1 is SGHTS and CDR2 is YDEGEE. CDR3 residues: CASSLATGQDVQFF. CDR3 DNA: TGTGCCAGCAGCCTGGCGACTGGACAGGACGTGCAGTTCTTC.

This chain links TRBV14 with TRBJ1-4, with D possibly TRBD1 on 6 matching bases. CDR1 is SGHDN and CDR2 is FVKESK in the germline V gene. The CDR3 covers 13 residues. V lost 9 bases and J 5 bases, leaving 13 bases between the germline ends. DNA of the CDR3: TGTGCCAGGGAGCGGACAGCAAATGAAAAACTGTTTTTT. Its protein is CARERTANEKLFF.

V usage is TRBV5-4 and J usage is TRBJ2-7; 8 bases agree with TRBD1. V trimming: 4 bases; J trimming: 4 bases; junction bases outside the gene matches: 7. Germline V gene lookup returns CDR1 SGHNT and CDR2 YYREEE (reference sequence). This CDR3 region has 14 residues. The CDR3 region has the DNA TGTGCCAGCAGCCAGACAGGGGCGGTTTACGAGCAGTACTTC. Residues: CASSQTGAVYEQYF. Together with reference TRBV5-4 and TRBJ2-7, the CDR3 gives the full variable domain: ETGVTQSPTHLIKTRGQQVTLRCSSQSGHNTVSWYQQALGQGPQFIFQYYREEENGRGNFPPRFSGLQFPNYSSELNVNALELDDSALYLCASSQTGAVYEQYFGPGTRLTVT.

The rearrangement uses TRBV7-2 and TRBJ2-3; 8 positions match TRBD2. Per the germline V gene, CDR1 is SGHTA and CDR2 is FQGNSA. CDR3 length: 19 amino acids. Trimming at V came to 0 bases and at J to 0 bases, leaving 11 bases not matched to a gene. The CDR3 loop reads CASSLASASGRLSTDTQYF. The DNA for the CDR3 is TGTGCCAGCAGCTTAGCGTCGGCTAGCGGGCGATTAAGCACAGATACGCAGTATTTT.

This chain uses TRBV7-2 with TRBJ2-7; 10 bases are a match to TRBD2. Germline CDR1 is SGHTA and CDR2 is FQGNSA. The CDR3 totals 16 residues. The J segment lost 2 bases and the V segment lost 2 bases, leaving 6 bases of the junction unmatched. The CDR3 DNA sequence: TGTGCCAGCAGCTTACTGGCTAGCGGGAGCGCCTACGAGCAGTACTTC. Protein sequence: CASSLLASGSAYEQYF.

CDR3 DNA sequence: TGTGCCAGCAGTGAAGATCAGGGGGACACTGAAGCTTTCTTT. Protein product: CASSEDQGDTEAFF. This chain connects TRBV6-1 to TRBJ1-1, with 7 bases matching TRBD1. Looked up from germline, CDR1 is MNHNS and CDR2 is SASEGT. V was clipped by 1 base and J by 3 bases; unmatched bases: 2. This CDR3 contains 14 residues.

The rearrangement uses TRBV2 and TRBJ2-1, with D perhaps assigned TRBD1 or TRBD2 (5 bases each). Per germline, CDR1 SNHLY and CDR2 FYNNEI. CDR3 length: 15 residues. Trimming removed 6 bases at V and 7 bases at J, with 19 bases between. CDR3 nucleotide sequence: TGTGCCAGCAGGGGAGCAGGGAAGACGGCAAATGAGCAGTTCTTC. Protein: CASRGAGKTANEQFF.

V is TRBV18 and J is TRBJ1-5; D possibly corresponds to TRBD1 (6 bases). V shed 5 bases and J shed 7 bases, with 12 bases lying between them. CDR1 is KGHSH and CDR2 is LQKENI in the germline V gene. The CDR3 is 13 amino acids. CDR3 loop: CASSSQGNQPQHF. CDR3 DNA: TGTGCCAGCTCATCACAGGGTAACCAGCCCCAGCATTTT.

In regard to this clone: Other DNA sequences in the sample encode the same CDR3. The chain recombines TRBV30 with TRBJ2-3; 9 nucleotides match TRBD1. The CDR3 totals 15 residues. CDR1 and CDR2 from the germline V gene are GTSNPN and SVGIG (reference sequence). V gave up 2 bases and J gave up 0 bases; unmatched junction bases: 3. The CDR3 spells CAWSPGTGSTDTQYF. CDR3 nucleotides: TGTGCCTGGAGTCCCGGGACAGGGAGCACAGATACGCAGTATTTT. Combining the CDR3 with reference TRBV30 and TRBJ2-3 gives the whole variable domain SQTIHQWPATLVQPVGSPLSLECTVEGTSNPNLYWYRQAAGRGLQLLFYSVGIGQISSEVPQNLSASRPQDRQFILSSKKLLLSDSGFYLCAWSPGTGSTDTQYFGPGTRLTVL.

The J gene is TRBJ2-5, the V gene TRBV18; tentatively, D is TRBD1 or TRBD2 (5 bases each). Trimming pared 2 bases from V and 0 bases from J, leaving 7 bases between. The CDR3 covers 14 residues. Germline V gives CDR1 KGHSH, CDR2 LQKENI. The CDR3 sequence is CASSPGGHQETQYF. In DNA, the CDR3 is TGTGCCAGCTCACCAGGGGGACACCAAGAGACCCAGTACTTC.

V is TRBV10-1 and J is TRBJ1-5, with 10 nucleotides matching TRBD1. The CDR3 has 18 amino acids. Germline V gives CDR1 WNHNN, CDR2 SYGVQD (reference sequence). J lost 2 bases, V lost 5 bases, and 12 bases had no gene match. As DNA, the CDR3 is TGCGCCAGCAGTCCCGGGACAGGGGCTCCATCGGGCAATCAGCCCCAGCATTTT. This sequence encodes CASSPGTGAPSGNQPQHF.

CDR3 nucleotide sequence: TGTGCCAGTGCACAGGTCGCTGAAGCTTTCTTT. Residues: CASAQVAEAFF. J is TRBJ1-1 and V is TRBV19; tentatively, D is TRBD1 (5 bases). V lost 8 bases and J lost 6, with 10 bases in between. CDR3 length: 11 residues. In germline, CDR1 is LNHDA, CDR2 SQIVND (reference sequence).

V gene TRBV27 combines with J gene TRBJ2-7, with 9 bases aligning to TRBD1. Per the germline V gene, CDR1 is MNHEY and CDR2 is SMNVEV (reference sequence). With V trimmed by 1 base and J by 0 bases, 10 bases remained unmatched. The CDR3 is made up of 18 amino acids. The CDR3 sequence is CASSLWGQGGKNSYEQYF. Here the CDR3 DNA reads TGTGCCAGCAGTTTATGGGGACAGGGCGGAAAAAACTCCTACGAGCAGTACTTC.